The 17 T cell receptor beta chains reported below all come from one sample, sequenced in a study of OX40 agonist ivuxolimab in advanced cancers. TCRdb's copy holds only in-frame clones and misses some; the assay was immunoSEQ multiplex PCR. The data contain 40,000 or so clones, roughly 91% of them singletons. Sample: CD4+ or CD8+ T cells sorted from blood, taken in a trial of the OX40 agonist ivuxolimab. These receptors all come from an adult with an advanced solid tumor such as melanoma, head and neck, liver or kidney cancer.

The chain employs TRBV7-2 and TRBJ2-2; D is unresolved. CDR3 length: 15 residues. Trimming removed 1 base from V and 1 base from J, with 7 bases in between. Germline V gene data show CDR1 as SGHTA and CDR2 as FQGNSA. In DNA, the CDR3 is TGTGCCAGCAGCTTAGAGGCAGGGAACACCGGGGAGCTGTTTTTT. This codes for CASSLEAGNTGELFF.

The chain joins TRBV12-5 to TRBJ2-7, with D perhaps matching TRBD1 (6 bases). Germline V gene sequence: CDR1 LGHNT, CDR2 FRNRAP. V was cut by 1 base and J by 7 bases, with 17 bases left in between. The CDR3 spans 15 residues. This CDR3 reads CASGLAGRGGWEQYF. The CDR3 DNA is TGTGCTAGTGGTTTGGCCGGCAGGGGCGGTTGGGAGCAGTACTTC.

The chain employs TRBV11-2 and TRBJ2-3; D not certain. Germline values: CDR1 SGHAT, CDR2 FQNNGV. Trimming pared 3 bases from V and 1 base from J, leaving 8 bases between. The CDR3 is 14 residues long. The CDR3 here is CASSFTRGTDTQYF. The CDR3 DNA follows: TGTGCCAGCAGCTTTACCAGAGGCACAGATACGCAGTATTTT.

This rearrangement joins TRBV5-1 to TRBJ1-1, with 8 bases identical to TRBD1. Germline values: CDR1 SGHRS, CDR2 YFSETQ. With 0 bases clipped from V and 0 bases from J, the junction kept 1 base outside the gene matches. CDR3 size: 15 residues. The CDR3 loop reads CASSLVRGLNTEAFF. The CDR3 coding sequence is TGCGCCAGCAGCTTGGTCAGGGGGCTGAACACTGAAGCTTTCTTT.

This sequence joins TRBV6-5 and TRBJ2-7; D is unclear. V dropped 5 bases and J dropped 5 bases, with 4 bases sitting between them. The CDR3 is 10 amino acids. CDR1 is MNHEY, CDR2 SVGAGI, per germline. CDR3 amino acids: CASSEDEQYF. The CDR3 DNA reads as TGTGCCAGCAGTGAAGACGAGCAGTACTTC.

The V and J genes are TRBV11-3 and TRBJ2-1, with D tentatively TRBD1 (5 bases). CDR1 and CDR2 from the germline V gene are SGHNT and YENEEA. V lost 5 bases, J lost 4 bases, and 12 bases lay in between. The CDR3 covers 14 residues. CDR3 sequence reads: CASSRDTGYNEQFF. CDR3 sequence (DNA): TGTGCCAGCAGCCGAGATACAGGTTACAATGAGCAGTTCTTC.

V gene TRBV6-5 combines with J gene TRBJ1-2, with 7 bases aligning to TRBD1. The CDR3 is 16 residues long. V gave up 2 bases and J gave up 7 bases; unmatched junction bases: 13. The germline V gene has CDR1 MNHEY and CDR2 SVGAGI. The CDR3 sequence is CASSYQRQGGQGGYTF. The CDR3 nucleotides are TGTGCCAGCAGTTACCAGAGACAGGGCGGGCAGGGTGGCTACACCTTC.

The CDR3 DNA follows: TGTGCCAGCAGCTTAGTTAATTGGCAGCGAGGTTCCGAGCAGTACTTC. Translation: CASSLVNWQRGSEQYF. The chain employs TRBV7-2 and TRBJ2-7; D gene uncertain. CDR1 and CDR2 (germline): SGHTA, FQGNSA. Trimming shortened V by 1 base and J by 6 bases, and 19 bases separated the two germline ends. The CDR3 is 16 residues long. Drawing the rest from reference TRBV7-2 and TRBJ2-7, the complete variable domain is GAGVSQSPSNKVTEKGKDVELRCDPISGHTALYWYRQSLGQGLEFLIYFQGNSAPDKSGLPSDRFSAERTGGSVSTLTIQRTQQEDSAVYLCASSLVNWQRGSEQYFGPGTRLTVT.

V usage is TRBV6-5 and J usage is TRBJ2-7; D gene uncertain. Germline V gene sequence: CDR1 MNHEY, CDR2 SVGAGI. CDR3 size: 13 residues. Trimming removed 5 bases from V and 3 bases from J, with 11 bases in between. The CDR3 region is CASSEPGSYEQYF. In DNA form, the CDR3 reads TGTGCCAGCAGTGAACCCGGCAGCTACGAGCAGTACTTC.

V usage is TRBV2 and J usage is TRBJ2-3; possibly TRBD1 for D (5 bases). Germline V CDR1 and CDR2: SNHLY, FYNNEI. The CDR3 is made up of 14 amino acids. V was pared by 3 bases and J by 1 base, with 8 bases between. CDR3 DNA: TGTGCCAGCAGTGACAGGGAAGGCACAGATACGCAGTATTTT. It specifies CASSDREGTDTQYF.

As for this clone: No conserved phenylalanine or tryptophan is present at the end of the CDR3, so a read error is the likely explanation. The V call is TRBV5-6, the J call TRBJ1-6; D is undetermined. The ends were cut back, 2 bases at V and 6 bases at J, with 6 bases in the middle. CDR1 is SGHDT and CDR2 is YYEEEE in the germline V gene. The CDR3 has 13 amino acids. The DNA for the CDR3 is TGTGCCAGCAGCTTACGGGGTAATTCACCCCTCCACCTT. Its protein product is CASSLRGNSPLHL.

This chain connects TRBV5-1 to TRBJ2-7, with D unresolved. CDR1 and CDR2 (germline): SGHRS, YFSETQ. Between the trimmed V and J ends, which lost 5 bases and 3 bases, there was a span of 12 bases. This CDR3 comprises 13 residues. The CDR3 spells CASRPDGLYEQYF. CDR3 nucleotides: TGCGCCAGCAGACCCGACGGCCTCTACGAGCAGTACTTC.

The chain carries TRBV23-1 and TRBJ1-2; 9 bases are a match to TRBD1. TRBV23-1 is assigned to the ORF class and has an uncertain function. CDR3 size: 14 residues. After removal of 3 bases from V and 8 bases from J, the junction contained 7 bases not matched to a gene. The chain's CDR3 is CASSQNRGLFGYTF. CDR3 DNA: TGCGCCAGCAGTCAGAACAGGGGGCTCTTCGGCTACACCTTC.

CDR3 nucleotide sequence: TGTGCCGCGGGTGGGGGGCCGCTCACTGAAGCTTTCTTT. Translating it yields CAAGGGPLTEAFF. J is TRBJ1-1 and V is TRBV5-4; a weak D match, TRBD1 (6 bases). CDR1 and CDR2 from the germline V gene are SGHNT and YYREEE (reference sequence). V was pared by 10 bases and J by 4 bases, with 17 bases between. This CDR3 has 13 residues.

V is TRBV19 and J is TRBJ2-2; TRBD1 matches 12 bases. J lost 8 bases, V lost 5 bases, and 3 bases had no gene match. This CDR3 is 14 amino acids long. The V gene's germline CDR1 is LNHDA and CDR2 SQIVND (reference sequence). CDR3 sequence (DNA): TGTGCCAGTAGTTGGGACAGGGGGCCGGGGGAGCTGTTTTTT. Encoded protein: CASSWDRGPGELFF. Full variable domain (missing parts from reference TRBV19 and TRBJ2-2): DGGITQSPKYLFRKEGQNVTLSCEQNLNHDAMYWYRQDPGQGLRLIYYSQIVNDFQKGDIAEGYSVSREKKESFPLTVTSAQKNPTAFYLCASSWDRGPGELFFGEGSRLTVL.

V is TRBV5-1 and J is TRBJ2-5, with 10 bases aligning to TRBD1. Looked up from germline, CDR1 is SGHRS and CDR2 is YFSETQ. Trimming cost V 3 bases and J 3 bases; bases outside gene matches: 2. This CDR3 is 14 amino acids long. CDR3 bases: TGCGCCAGCAGCTCGACAGGGGGCGAAGAGACCCAGTACTTC. Encoded protein: CASSSTGGEETQYF. Supplemented by reference TRBV5-1 and TRBJ2-5, the full variable domain reads KAGVTQTPRYLIKTRGQQVTLSCSPISGHRSVSWYQQTPGQGLQFLFEYFSETQRNKGNFPGRFSGRQFSNSRSEMNVSTLELGDSALYLCASSSTGGEETQYFGPGTRLLVL.

This chain connects TRBV7-9 to TRBJ1-4; the D is unclear. The CDR3 has 15 amino acids. From germline, CDR1 is SEHNR and CDR2 FQNEAQ (reference sequence). Trimming removed 5 bases from V and 4 bases from J, with 14 bases in between. Written as DNA, the CDR3 is TGTGCCAGCAGCCCACAGTCCGGCGGTAATGAAAAACTGTTTTTT. Protein sequence: CASSPQSGGNEKLFF.